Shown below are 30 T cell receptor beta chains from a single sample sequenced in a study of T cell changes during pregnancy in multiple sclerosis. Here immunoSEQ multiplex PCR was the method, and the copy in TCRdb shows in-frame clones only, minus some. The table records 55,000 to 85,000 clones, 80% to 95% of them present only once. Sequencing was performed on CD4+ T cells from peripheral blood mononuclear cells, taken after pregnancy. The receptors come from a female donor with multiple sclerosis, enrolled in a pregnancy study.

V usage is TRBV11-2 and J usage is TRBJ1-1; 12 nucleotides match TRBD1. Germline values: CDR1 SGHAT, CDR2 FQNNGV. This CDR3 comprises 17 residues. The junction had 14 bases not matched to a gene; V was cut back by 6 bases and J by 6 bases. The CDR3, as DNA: TGTGCCAGCAGGCTACCGGGACAGGGGGCCCGCAGTCCTGAAGCTTTCTTT. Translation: CASRLPGQGARSPEAFF.

The CDR3 loop is CASSLVGGGATEAFF. Written as DNA, the CDR3 is TGCGCCAGCAGCTTGGTCGGGGGTGGGGCCACTGAAGCTTTCTTT. The chain carries TRBV5-1 and TRBJ1-1, with a tentative D call TRBD1 (5 bases). The germline V and J ends were trimmed by 0 bases and 4 bases, with 13 bases remaining between them. This CDR3 is 15 amino acids long. CDR1 and CDR2 (germline): SGHRS, YFSETQ.

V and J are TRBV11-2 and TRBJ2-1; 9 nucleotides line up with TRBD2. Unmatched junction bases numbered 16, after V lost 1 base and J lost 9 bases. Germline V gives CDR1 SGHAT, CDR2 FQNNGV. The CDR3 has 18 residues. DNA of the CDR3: TGTGCCAGCAGCTTAGTTGGGATCGCGGGGGGGCCTATCGGTGAGCAGTTCTTC. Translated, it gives CASSLVGIAGGPIGEQFF. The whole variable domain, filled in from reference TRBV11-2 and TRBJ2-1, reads EAGVAQSPRYKIIEKRQSVAFWCNPISGHATLYWYQQILGQGPKLLIQFQNNGVVDDSQLPKDRFSAERLKGVDSTLKIQPAKLEDSAVYLCASSLVGIAGGPIGEQFFGPGTRLTVL.

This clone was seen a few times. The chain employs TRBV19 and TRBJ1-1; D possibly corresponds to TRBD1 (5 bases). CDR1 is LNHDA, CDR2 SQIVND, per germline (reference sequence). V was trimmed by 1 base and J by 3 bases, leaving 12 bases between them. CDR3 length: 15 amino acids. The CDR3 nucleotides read TGTGCCAGTAGTATAGTGGGCAGGGCTGACACTGAAGCTTTCTTT. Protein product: CASSIVGRADTEAFF.

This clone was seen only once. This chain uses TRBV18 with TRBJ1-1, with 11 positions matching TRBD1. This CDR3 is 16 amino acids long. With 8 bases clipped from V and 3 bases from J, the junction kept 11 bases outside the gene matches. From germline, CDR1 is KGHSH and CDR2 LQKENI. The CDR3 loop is CASKVGQGVEDTEAFF. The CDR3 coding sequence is TGTGCCAGCAAAGTGGGACAGGGGGTCGAGGACACTGAAGCTTTCTTT.

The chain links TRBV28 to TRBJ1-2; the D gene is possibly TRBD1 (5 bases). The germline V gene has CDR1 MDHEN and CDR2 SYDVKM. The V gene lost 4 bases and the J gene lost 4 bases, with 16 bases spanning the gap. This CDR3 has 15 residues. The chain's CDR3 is CASSSPRELAYGYTF. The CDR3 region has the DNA TGTGCCAGCAGTTCCCCCAGGGAATTAGCCTATGGCTACACCTTC.

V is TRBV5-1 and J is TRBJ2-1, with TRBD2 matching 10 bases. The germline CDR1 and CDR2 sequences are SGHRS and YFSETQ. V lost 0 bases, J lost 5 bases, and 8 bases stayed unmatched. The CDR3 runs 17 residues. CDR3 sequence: CASSLGLAGALHNEQFF. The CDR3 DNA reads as TGCGCCAGCAGCTTGGGCCTAGCGGGGGCGTTACACAATGAGCAGTTCTTC.

CDR3 region: CASSPTGQARYEQYF. The CDR3 DNA reads TGCGCCAGCAGCCCTACGGGACAGGCGAGATACGAGCAGTACTTC. The chain links TRBV5-1 to TRBJ2-7, with 8 bases aligning to TRBD1. The CDR3 runs 15 residues. CDR1 is SGHRS, CDR2 YFSETQ, per germline. V dropped 4 bases and J dropped 4; count of bases not matched to a gene: 10.

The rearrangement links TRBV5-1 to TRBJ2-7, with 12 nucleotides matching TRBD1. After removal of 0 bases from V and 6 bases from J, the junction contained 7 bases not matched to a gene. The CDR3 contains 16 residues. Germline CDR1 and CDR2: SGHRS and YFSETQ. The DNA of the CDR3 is TGCGCCAGCAGCTTGGCCCCCGGGACAGGGGGCTTCGAGCAGTACTTC. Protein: CASSLAPGTGGFEQYF.

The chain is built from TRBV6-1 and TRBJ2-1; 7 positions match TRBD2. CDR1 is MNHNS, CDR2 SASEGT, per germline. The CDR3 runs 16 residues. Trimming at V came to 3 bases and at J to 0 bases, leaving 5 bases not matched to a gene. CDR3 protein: CASSDRGGSSYNEQFF. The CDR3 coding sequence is TGTGCCAGCAGTGATCGGGGCGGGAGCTCCTACAATGAGCAGTTCTTC.

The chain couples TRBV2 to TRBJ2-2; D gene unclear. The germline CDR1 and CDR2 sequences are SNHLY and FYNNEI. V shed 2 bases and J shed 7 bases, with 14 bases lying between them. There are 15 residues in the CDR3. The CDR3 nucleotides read TGTGCCAGCAGTGAAATGGGCCCTCCCATCGGGGAGCTGTTTTTT. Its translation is CASSEMGPPIGELFF.

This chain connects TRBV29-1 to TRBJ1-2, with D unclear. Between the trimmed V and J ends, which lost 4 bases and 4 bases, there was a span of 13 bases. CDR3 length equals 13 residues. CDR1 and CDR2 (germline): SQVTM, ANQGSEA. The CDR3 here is CSVATRALYGYTF. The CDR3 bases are TGCAGCGTTGCCACTAGGGCCCTCTATGGCTACACCTTC.

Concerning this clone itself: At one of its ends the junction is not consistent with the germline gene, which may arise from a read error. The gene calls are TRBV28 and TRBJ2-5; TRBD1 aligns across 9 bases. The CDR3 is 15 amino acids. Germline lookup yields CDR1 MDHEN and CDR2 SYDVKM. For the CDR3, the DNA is TGTGCCAGCAGTGTATGGGACAGGGCTCAAGAGACCCAGTACTTC. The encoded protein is CASSVWDRAQETQYF.

The CDR3 DNA is TGTGCCAGCAGTGCCAGGGCGTTAAACACTGAAGCTTTCTTT. The encoded protein is CASSARALNTEAFF. The rearrangement links TRBV6-1 to TRBJ1-1; the D gene is possibly TRBD1 (5 bases). The V and J ends lost 4 bases and 2 bases respectively, with 11 bases between them. The CDR3 spans 14 residues. Germline assignment: CDR1 MNHNS and CDR2 SASEGT.

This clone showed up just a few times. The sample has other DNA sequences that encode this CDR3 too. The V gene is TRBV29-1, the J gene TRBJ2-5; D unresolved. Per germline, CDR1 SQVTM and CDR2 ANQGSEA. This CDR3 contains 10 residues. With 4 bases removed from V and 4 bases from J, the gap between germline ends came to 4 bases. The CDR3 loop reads CSVGGETQYF. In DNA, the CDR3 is TGCAGCGTTGGCGGAGAGACCCAGTACTTC.

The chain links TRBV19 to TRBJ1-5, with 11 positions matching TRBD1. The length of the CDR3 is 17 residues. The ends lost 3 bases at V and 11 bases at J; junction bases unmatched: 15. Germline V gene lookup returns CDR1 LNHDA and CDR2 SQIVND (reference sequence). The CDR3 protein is CASSMRGDRGSPSAQHF. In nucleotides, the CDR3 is TGTGCCAGTAGTATGAGAGGGGACAGGGGGTCACCTTCGGCCCAGCATTTT.

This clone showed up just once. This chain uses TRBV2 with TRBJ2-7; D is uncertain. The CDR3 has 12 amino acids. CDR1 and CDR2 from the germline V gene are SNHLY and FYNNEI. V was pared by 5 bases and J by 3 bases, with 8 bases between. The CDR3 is CASSNVYYEQYF. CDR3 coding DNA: TGTGCCAGCAGTAATGTGTACTACGAGCAGTACTTC.

Written as DNA, the CDR3 is TGCGCCAGCAGCGTACTATCCCAAGAGACCCAGTACTTC. It translates to CASSVLSQETQYF. The V call is TRBV5-1, the J call TRBJ2-5; D remains ambiguous. The CDR3 is made up of 13 amino acids. Deletions cut 4 bases from V and 1 base from J, with 8 bases between. The germline CDR1 and CDR2 sequences are SGHRS and YFSETQ. The full variable domain, with the rest looked up from reference TRBV5-1 and TRBJ2-5, is KAGVTQTPRYLIKTRGQQVTLSCSPISGHRSVSWYQQTPGQGLQFLFEYFSETQRNKGNFPGRFSGRQFSNSRSEMNVSTLELGDSALYLCASSVLSQETQYFGPGTRLLVL.

CDR3 sequence (DNA): TGTGCCAGCAGCGTGAGCCAAATGGGGGACAGGGGACCAATCCCCTCTGGGGCCAACGTCCTGACTTTC. The encoded protein is CASSVSQMGDRGPIPSGANVLTF. The rearrangement uses TRBV9 and TRBJ2-6, with TRBD1 matching over 10 bases. CDR1 is SGDLS and CDR2 is YYNGEE in the germline V gene. This CDR3 has 23 amino acids. The V and J ends lost 2 bases and 0 bases, in that order; junction bases with no gene match: 20.

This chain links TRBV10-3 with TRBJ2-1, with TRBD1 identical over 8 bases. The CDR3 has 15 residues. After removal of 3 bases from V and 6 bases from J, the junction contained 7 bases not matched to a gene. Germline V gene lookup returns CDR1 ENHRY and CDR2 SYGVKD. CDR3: CAISDQRDRGNEQFF. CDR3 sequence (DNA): TGTGCCATCAGTGATCAACGAGACAGGGGCAATGAGCAGTTCTTC.

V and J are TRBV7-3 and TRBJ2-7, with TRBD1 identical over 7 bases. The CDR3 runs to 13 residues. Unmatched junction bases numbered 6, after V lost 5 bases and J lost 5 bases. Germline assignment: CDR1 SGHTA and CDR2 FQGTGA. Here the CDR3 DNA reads TGTGCCAGCAGCGTAGACAGGGCCAACGAGCAGTACTTC. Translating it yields CASSVDRANEQYF.

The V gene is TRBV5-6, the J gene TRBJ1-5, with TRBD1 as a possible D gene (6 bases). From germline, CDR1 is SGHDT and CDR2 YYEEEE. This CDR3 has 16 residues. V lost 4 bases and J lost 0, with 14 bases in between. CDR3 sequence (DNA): TGTGCCAGCAGCCCGGGGGGGCCGGTTAGCAATCAGCCCCAGCATTTT. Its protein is CASSPGGPVSNQPQHF.

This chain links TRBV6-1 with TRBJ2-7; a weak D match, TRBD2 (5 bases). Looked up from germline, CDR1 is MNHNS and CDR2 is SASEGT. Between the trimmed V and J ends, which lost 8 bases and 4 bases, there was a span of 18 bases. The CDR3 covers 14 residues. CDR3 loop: CASGSPLGQYEQYF. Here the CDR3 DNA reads TGTGCCAGCGGGAGTCCACTGGGCCAATACGAGCAGTACTTC.

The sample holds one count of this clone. This CDR3 reads CASSITGWSYGYTF. The CDR3 nucleotides read TGTGCCAGTAGTATAACAGGGTGGTCCTATGGCTACACCTTC. The chain employs TRBV19 and TRBJ1-2, with D possibly matching TRBD1 (6 bases). The germline V and J ends were trimmed by 2 bases and 4 bases, with 11 bases remaining between them. Germline CDR1 and CDR2: LNHDA and SQIVND (reference sequence). This CDR3 is 14 amino acids long.

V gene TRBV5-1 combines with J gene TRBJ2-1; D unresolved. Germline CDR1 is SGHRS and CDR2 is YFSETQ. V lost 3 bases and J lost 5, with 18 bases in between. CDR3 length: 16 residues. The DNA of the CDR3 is TGCGCCAGCAGCTCCCCCGAGTTGCGGAGAAACAATGAGCAGTTCTTC. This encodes CASSSPELRRNNEQFF.

DNA for the CDR3: TGTGCCAACAACTTACAGGGATTGAACACTGAAGCTTTCTTT. This codes for CANNLQGLNTEAFF. The gene calls are TRBV6-6 and TRBJ1-1; perhaps TRBD1 as D (6 bases). CDR1 and CDR2 (germline): MNHNY, SVGAGI (reference sequence). There are 14 residues in the CDR3. V was trimmed by 10 bases and J by 0 bases, leaving 15 bases between them.

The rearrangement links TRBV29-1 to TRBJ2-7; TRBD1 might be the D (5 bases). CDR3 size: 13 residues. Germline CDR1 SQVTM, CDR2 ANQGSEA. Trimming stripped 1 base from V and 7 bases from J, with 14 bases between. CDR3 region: CSVEVWGGGEQYF. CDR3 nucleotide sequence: TGCAGCGTTGAAGTCTGGGGCGGTGGGGAGCAGTACTTC.

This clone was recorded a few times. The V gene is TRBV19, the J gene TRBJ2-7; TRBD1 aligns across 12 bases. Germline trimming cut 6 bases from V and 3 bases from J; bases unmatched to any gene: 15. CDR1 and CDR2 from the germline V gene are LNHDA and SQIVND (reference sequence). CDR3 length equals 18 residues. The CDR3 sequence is CASSHRTRGTGGSYEQYF. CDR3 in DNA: TGTGCCAGTAGCCATCGTACCCGAGGGACAGGGGGCAGCTACGAGCAGTACTTC. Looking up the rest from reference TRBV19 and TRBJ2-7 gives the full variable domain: DGGITQSPKYLFRKEGQNVTLSCEQNLNHDAMYWYRQDPGQGLRLIYYSQIVNDFQKGDIAEGYSVSREKKESFPLTVTSAQKNPTAFYLCASSHRTRGTGGSYEQYFGPGTRLTVT.

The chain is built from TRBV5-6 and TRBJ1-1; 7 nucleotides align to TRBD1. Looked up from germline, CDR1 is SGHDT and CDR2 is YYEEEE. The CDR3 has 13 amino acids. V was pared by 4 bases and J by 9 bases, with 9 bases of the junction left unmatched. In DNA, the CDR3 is TGTGCCAGCAGCCTAAGAGGAGGGGGCAAAGCTTTCTTT. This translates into CASSLRGGGKAFF.

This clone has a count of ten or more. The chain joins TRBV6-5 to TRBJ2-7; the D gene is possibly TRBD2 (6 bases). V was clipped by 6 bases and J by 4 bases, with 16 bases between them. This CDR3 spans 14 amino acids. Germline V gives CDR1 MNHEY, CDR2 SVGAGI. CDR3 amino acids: CASSPGTYSYEQYF. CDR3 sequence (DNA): TGTGCCAGCAGCCCCGGGACTTACTCTTACGAGCAGTACTTC.